The rows below give T cell receptor beta chains drawn from one sample of a study of CD8+CD57+ T cells in acquired aplastic anemia. MiXCR was run by TCRdb on the reads, yielding one entry per CDR3 protein. The sample has approximately 380,000 distinct CDR3 sequences; 65% to 80% are singletons. The sequencing sample was made of sorted CD4+, CD8+, or CD8+CD57+ T cells (not recorded which) from PBMCs. Receptors originate from a human donor in good health, serving as a control. Both conserved end residues are part of each CDR3. Each record gives: J gene, D gene, V gene, clone size, CDR3 protein, CDR3 DNA. A D gene is named only where the DNA matches it firmly. Clone size, where shown, is once, few, many, or a class for clones that have expanded.

J: TRBJ2-3
D: TRBD1
V: TRBV10-3
size: NA
CDR3: CAISLRTGTQYF
DNA: TGTGCCATCAGTCTGAGGACAGGTACGCAGTATTTT

J: TRBJ2-7
D: NA
V: TRBV20-1
size: NA
CDR3: CSAREDPRGQYF
DNA: TGCAGTGCTAGGGAGGACCCGCGGGGGCAGTACTTC

J: TRBJ2-5
D: NA
V: TRBV7-2
size: NA
CDR3: CASSLGVGVLYFGYF
DNA: TGTGCCAGCAGCTTAGGGGTCGGGGTTTTGTACTTCGGGTACTTC

J: TRBJ2-7
D: TRBD1
V: TRBV7-3
size: once
CDR3: CASSLRAGGTGECEQYF
DNA: TGTGCCAGCAGCTTAAGGGCTGGCGGGACAGGGGAATGCGAGCAGTACTTC

J: TRBJ1-2
D: NA
V: TRBV29-1
size: many
CDR3: CSVTTGRPGGYTF
DNA: TGCAGCGTCACTACAGGGAGGCCCGGTGGCTACACCTTC

J: TRBJ1-5
D: NA
V: TRBV2
size: NA
CDR3: CASSVDFNQPQHF
DNA: TGTGCCAGCAGTGTGGACTTCAATCAGCCCCAGCATTTT

J: TRBJ2-1
D: NA
V: TRBV3-1
size: many
CDR3: CASSQHDRGNEQFF
DNA: TGTGCCAGCAGCCAACACGACCGGGGCAATGAGCAGTTCTTC

J: TRBJ2-3
D: NA
V: TRBV10-3
size: NA
CDR3: CAIRPMGGLGDTQYF
DNA: TGTGCCATCAGACCTATGGGGGGATTGGGAGATACGCAGTATTTT

J: TRBJ2-7
D: NA
V: TRBV7-2
size: NA
CDR3: CASSVWGSTDEQYF
DNA: TGTGCCAGCAGCGTGTGGGGGAGCACAGACGAGCAGTATTTC

J: TRBJ1-2
D: NA
V: TRBV6-5
size: NA
CDR3: CASSPQWGGYGYTF
DNA: TGTGCCAGCAGCCCTCAGTGGGGGGGCTATGGCTACACCTTC

J: TRBJ2-3
D: NA
V: TRBV28
size: many
CDR3: CASSLWGRGVDTQYF
DNA: TGTGCCAGCAGTTTATGGGGCAGGGGGGTGGATACGCAGTATTTT

J: TRBJ2-3
D: TRBD1
V: TRBV5-1
size: NA
CDR3: CASSVRGLDSTQYF
DNA: TGCGCCAGCAGCGTCAGGGGGCTCGATTCTACGCAGTATTTT

J: TRBJ2-6
D: NA
V: TRBV9
size: NA
CDR3: CASSGAATRENVLTF
DNA: TGTGCCAGCAGCGGGGCGGCAACTAGGGAAAACGTCCTGACTTTC

J: TRBJ2-3
D: NA
V: TRBV7-2
size: many
CDR3: CASSPPVSPQYF
DNA: TGTGCCAGCAGCCCCCCTGTTAGTCCGCAGTATTTT

J: TRBJ1-2
D: NA
V: TRBV6-6
size: many
CDR3: CASSSGTRYGYTF
DNA: TGTGCCAGCAGTTCCGGGACGCGCTATGGCTACACCTTC

J: TRBJ1-2
D: NA
V: TRBV10-3
size: many
CDR3: CAISESEFQGGYTF
DNA: TGTGCCATCAGTGAGTCGGAGTTCCAGGGTGGCTACACCTTC

J: TRBJ2-5
D: NA
V: TRBV5-4
size: many
CDR3: CASSKAAGRSETQYF
DNA: TGTGCCAGCAGCAAGGCAGCGGGCCGCTCGGAGACCCAGTACTTC

J: TRBJ2-2
D: NA
V: TRBV20-1
size: NA
CDR3: CSARAPPPGELFF
DNA: TGCAGTGCTAGAGCCCCACCCCCCGGGGAGCTGTTTTTT

J: TRBJ1-3
D: NA
V: TRBV4-3
size: NA
CDR3: CSVEVGAGNTICF
DNA: NA

J: TRBJ2-7
D: NA
V: TRBV10-3
size: NA
CDR3: CAISDTLSAINQYF
DNA: TGTGCCATCAGTGATACGTTGTCAGCCATCAACCAGTACTTC

J: TRBJ2-7
D: NA
V: TRBV24-1
size: NA
CDR3: CATSGLSKRDSYEQYF
DNA: TGTGCCACCAGTGGCCTCTCGAAAAGGGACTCCTACGAGCAGTACTTC

J: TRBJ1-4
D: NA
V: TRBV7-3
size: NA
CDR3: CASSLPSGGGAYEKLFF
DNA: TGTGCCAGCAGCTTACCTAGCGGGGGGGGCGCCTACGAAAAACTGTTTTTT

J: TRBJ2-7
D: TRBD2
V: TRBV7-9
size: NA
CDR3: CASRLWPGGPVAEQYF
DNA: TGTGCCAGCAGATTATGGCCGGGAGGGCCGGTGGCCGAGCAGTACTTC

J: TRBJ2-5
D: NA
V: TRBV10-3
size: NA
CDR3: CAISGGRGTETQYF
DNA: TGTGCCATCAGTGGAGGCAGGGGCACGGAGACCCAGTACTTC

J: TRBJ2-3
D: NA
V: TRBV20-1
size: NA
CDR3: CSASPRGGGRTDTQYF
DNA: TGCAGTGCTAGTCCGCGAGGGGGGGGACGCACAGATACGCAGTATTTT

J: TRBJ2-7
D: NA
V: TRBV20-1
size: NA
CDR3: CSALAGSTDNF
DNA: TGCAGTGCCCTGGCCGGGAGCACAGATAACTTC

J: TRBJ2-2
D: TRBD2
V: TRBV7-2
size: NA
CDR3: CASSLGEGQDFGPF
DNA: TGTGCCAGCAGCCTCGGGGAGGGGCAGGACTTCGGGCCATTT

J: TRBJ1-1
D: NA
V: TRBV11-2
size: NA
CDR3: CASSMYSDNAEAFF
DNA: TGTGCCAGCAGCATGTACAGCGACAACGCTGAAGCTTTCTTT

J: TRBJ2-2
D: NA
V: TRBV5-5
size: NA
CDR3: CASSVGRTGELFF
DNA: TGTGCCAGCAGCGTGGGGAGGACCGGGGAGCTGTTTTTT

J: TRBJ2-3
D: NA
V: TRBV11-3
size: few
CDR3: CASSSGTANTQYF
DNA: TGTGCCAGCAGCTCCGGGACGGCAAATACGCAGTATTTT

J: TRBJ1-4
D: NA
V: TRBV6-6
size: NA
CDR3: CASSYLSGNAKLFF
DNA: TGTGCCAGCAGTTACCTCTCAGGGAATGCAAAACTGTTTTTT

J: TRBJ2-7
D: TRBD2
V: TRBV20-1
size: many
CDR3: CSAEAGGLYEQYF
DNA: TGCAGTGCTGAAGCGGGGGGCCTCTACGAGCAGTACTTC

J: TRBJ2-7
D: NA
V: TRBV10-3
size: NA
CDR3: CAIKGTGAYEQYF
DNA: TGTGCCATCAAGGGGACGGGAGCCTACGAGCAGTACTTC

J: TRBJ2-7
D: NA
V: TRBV7-9
size: NA
CDR3: CASSLDPGRAHEQYF
DNA: TGTGCCAGCAGCTTAGATCCCGGGAGAGCCCACGAGCAGTACTTC

J: TRBJ2-5
D: TRBD2
V: TRBV7-9
size: NA
CDR3: CASSLQAGGPEETQYF
DNA: TGTGCCAGCAGCTTACAAGCGGGGGGGCCGGAGGAGACCCAGTACTTC

J: TRBJ1-5
D: NA
V: TRBV29-1
size: NA
CDR3: CSAGWGNQPQHF
DNA: TGCAGCGCCGGATGGGGCAATCAGCCCCAGCATTTT

J: TRBJ2-5
D: NA
V: TRBV7-9
size: few
CDR3: CASSPNLWETQYF
DNA: TGCGCCAGCAGCCCTAACCTTTGGGAGACCCAGTACTTC

J: TRBJ1-1
D: NA
V: TRBV20-1
size: NA
CDR3: CGARDSARDTWGNTEAFF
DNA: TGCGGTGCTAGGGATTCAGCCCGGGACACATGGGGGAACACTGAAGCTTTCTTT

J: TRBJ2-7
D: NA
V: TRBV20-1
size: NA
CDR3: CSVSQEGNGEQYF
DNA: TGCAGTGTATCACAAGAGGGAAACGGCGAGCAGTACTTC

J: TRBJ2-7
D: NA
V: TRBV15
size: NA
CDR3: CATSSVGGSYGQYF
DNA: TGTGCCACCAGCTCGGTCGGCGGCTCCTACGGGCAGTACTTC

J: TRBJ2-7
D: TRBD1
V: TRBV7-2
size: NA
CDR3: CASSTPGTGRTYAQYF
DNA: TGTGCCAGCAGCACCCCCGGGACAGGGAGAACCTACGCGCAGTACTTC

J: TRBJ2-1
D: TRBD1
V: TRBV5-8
size: NA
CDR3: CASKEKTGDEQFF
DNA: TGTGCCAGTAAGGAGAAGACAGGGGATGAGCAGTTCTTC

J: TRBJ1-1
D: NA
V: TRBV20-1
size: NA
CDR3: CSARRPEFEAFF
DNA: TGCAGTGCTAGAAGGCCTGAGTTCGAAGCTTTCTTT

J: TRBJ1-1
D: TRBD1
V: TRBV20-1
size: many
CDR3: CSASFRDRGLTEAFF
DNA: TGCAGTGCTAGCTTCCGGGACAGGGGGCTCACTGAAGCTTTCTTT

J: TRBJ2-7
D: NA
V: TRBV2
size: many
CDR3: CASSDPDEQYF
DNA: TGTGCCAGCAGTGATCCGGACGAGCAGTACTTC